These 23 T cell receptor beta chains share one sample of origin, sequenced in a study of blood T cell repertoires in COVID-19. TCRdb's copy holds only in-frame clones and misses some; the assay was immunoSEQ multiplex PCR. Of about 130,000 clones detected, approximately 80% appear once; the ten largest clones hold about 12%. The sequenced sample consisted of peripheral blood. Every receptor here comes from a man aged 55-75 years with acute or convalescent COVID-19.

The sample holds a few counts of this clone. The chain uses TRBV2 and TRBJ2-5; D remains ambiguous. The CDR3 length is 11 residues. CDR1 and CDR2 from the germline V gene are SNHLY and FYNNEI. V was pared by 3 bases and J by 5 bases, with 4 bases between. The DNA of the CDR3 is TGTGCCAGCAGTGAGCGGGAGACCCAGTACTTC. Translating it yields CASSERETQYF.

In nucleotides, the CDR3 is TGTGCCACCACCCGGACGGGGTTCACCGGGGAGCTGTTTTTT. It specifies CATTRTGFTGELFF. The genes are TRBV15 and TRBJ2-2, with D possibly matching TRBD2 (5 bases). V was trimmed by 7 bases and J by 4 bases, leaving 13 bases between them. The germline V gene encodes CDR1 LNHNV and CDR2 YYDKDF (reference sequence). CDR3 size: 14 residues.

The chain is built from TRBV6-6 and TRBJ2-7, with D perhaps TRBD1 (6 bases). The V end lost 6 bases, the J end lost 5 bases, and 20 bases lay between the germline ends. Germline V gene data show CDR1 as MNHNY and CDR2 as SVGAGI (reference sequence). The CDR3 consists of 15 residues. DNA for the CDR3: TGTGCCAGCAGCCCCAGGTCAGGGGCTAATCACGAGCAGTACTTC. Protein: CASSPRSGANHEQYF.

V and J are TRBV7-8 and TRBJ2-2, with TRBD1 as a possible D gene (6 bases). Germline CDR1 SGHVS, CDR2 FQNEAQ. The CDR3 runs 14 residues. Between the trimmed V and J ends, which lost 3 bases and 6 bases, there was a span of 11 bases. DNA for the CDR3: TGTGCCAGCAGCTTGATGGGGGCCCCCGGGGAGCTGTTTTTT. This codes for CASSLMGAPGELFF.

The CDR3 is CASSYSNRGRTEAFF. CDR3 nucleotide sequence: TGTGCCAGCAGTTACTCGAACAGGGGTCGAACTGAAGCTTTCTTT. V is TRBV6-5 and J is TRBJ1-1; 7 bases are shared with TRBD1. The CDR3 has 15 residues. Trimming removed 0 bases from V and 5 bases from J; junction bases left unmatched: 6. Germline loops: CDR1 MNHEY, CDR2 SVGAGI.

The V and J genes are TRBV11-2 and TRBJ2-7, with TRBD2 as a possible D gene (6 bases). The V gene's germline CDR1 is SGHAT and CDR2 FQNNGV. The CDR3 is made up of 14 amino acids. V was trimmed by 1 base and J by 5 bases, leaving 12 bases between them. CDR3 sequence reads: CASSLGPPGDEQYF. The CDR3 nucleotides are TGTGCCAGCAGCTTAGGCCCCCCGGGAGACGAGCAGTACTTC. Full variable domain (remainder filled in from reference TRBV11-2 and TRBJ2-7): EAGVAQSPRYKIIEKRQSVAFWCNPISGHATLYWYQQILGQGPKLLIQFQNNGVVDDSQLPKDRFSAERLKGVDSTLKIQPAKLEDSAVYLCASSLGPPGDEQYFGPGTRLTVT.

The chain uses TRBV7-9 and TRBJ1-5; TRBD1 agrees at 7 bases. From germline, CDR1 is SEHNR and CDR2 FQNEAQ (reference sequence). CDR3 size: 15 residues. The V segment lost 5 bases and the J segment 3 bases; nucleotides outside the gene matches: 7. The CDR3 nucleotides are TGTGCCAGCAGCCCGACAGGGTCTTCCAATCAGCCCCAGCATTTT. Translating gives CASSPTGSSNQPQHF.

J is TRBJ2-7 and V is TRBV18; TRBD2 matches 15 bases. The CDR3 sequence is 16 residues long. V trimming: 1 base; J trimming: 4 bases; junction bases outside the gene matches: 2. The germline V gene has CDR1 KGHSH and CDR2 LQKENI. CDR3 coding DNA: TGTGCCAGCTCACCACAAGGGACTAGCGGGAGGTACGAGCAGTACTTC. It yields the protein CASSPQGTSGRYEQYF.

The chain recombines TRBV19 with TRBJ2-5, with 9 positions matching TRBD2. Trimming cost V 5 bases and J 5 bases; bases outside gene matches: 12. The CDR3 runs to 16 residues. In germline, CDR1 is LNHDA, CDR2 SQIVND (reference sequence). The CDR3 DNA sequence: TGTGCCAGTAGTCCCAGGCGCGGGAGGGCCTATGAGACCCAGTACTTC. As protein: CASSPRRGRAYETQYF.

The chain joins TRBV27 to TRBJ2-7; TRBD2 matches at 15 bases. CDR3 length equals 16 residues. The J segment lost 6 bases and the V segment lost 3 bases, leaving 6 bases of the junction unmatched. Germline CDR1 MNHEY, CDR2 SMNVEV (reference sequence). The CDR3 here is CASSFGLAGGPIEQYF. The CDR3 nucleotides are TGTGCCAGCAGTTTCGGACTAGCGGGAGGGCCTATCGAGCAGTACTTC.

The chain couples TRBV11-2 to TRBJ1-1; possible D gene TRBD1, 5 bases. The V gene's germline CDR1 is SGHAT and CDR2 FQNNGV. The CDR3 runs to 16 residues. V was pared by 2 bases and J by 4 bases, with 17 bases between. CDR3 sequence: CASSLPPGRGSTEAFF. For the CDR3, the DNA is TGTGCCAGCAGCTTACCCCCGGGTCGGGGGAGCACTGAAGCTTTCTTT.

This clone was found once. The CDR3 DNA is TGTGCCAGCTCACTACAGGGACCCCCTGGAAACACCATATATTTT. Translation: CASSLQGPPGNTIYF. The chain carries TRBV18 and TRBJ1-3, with D perhaps TRBD1 (6 bases). Trimming removed 4 bases from V and 2 bases from J, with 12 bases in between. Germline CDR1 is KGHSH and CDR2 is LQKENI. The CDR3 contains 15 residues. Variable domain in full (rest from reference TRBV18 and TRBJ1-3): NAGVMQNPRHLVRRRGQEARLRCSPMKGHSHVYWYRQLPEEGLKFMVYLQKENIIDESGMPKERFSAEFPKEGPSILRIQQVVRGDSAAYFCASSLQGPPGNTIYFGEGSWLTVV.

V is TRBV18 and J is TRBJ2-7; the D gene is possibly TRBD2 (6 bases). V was pared by 0 bases and J by 2 bases, with 8 bases between. Germline CDR1 and CDR2: KGHSH and LQKENI. This CDR3 has 14 residues. The CDR3 DNA sequence: TGTGCCAGCTCACCACCGGGACTTGCCTACGAGCAGTACTTC. Amino acid sequence: CASSPPGLAYEQYF.

The rearrangement links TRBV5-1 to TRBJ2-6, with TRBD1 matching 10 bases. Losses at the gene ends were 5 bases for V and 4 bases for J; bases not matched to a gene: 15. CDR3 length: 19 amino acids. Germline V gives CDR1 SGHRS, CDR2 YFSETQ. The CDR3 is CASSSFGGTGARGANVLTF. DNA for the CDR3: TGCGCCAGCAGTTCCTTTGGGGGGACAGGGGCAAGAGGGGCCAACGTCCTGACTTTC.

The chain couples TRBV5-1 to TRBJ1-4, with 7 bases identical to TRBD1. V gave up 4 bases and J gave up 8 bases; unmatched junction bases: 8. The germline V gene has CDR1 SGHRS and CDR2 YFSETQ. The CDR3 covers 14 residues. In nucleotides, the CDR3 is TGCGCCAGCAGCCTGGGGACAGTGGAGGAAAAACTGTTTTTT. Residues: CASSLGTVEEKLFF. The variable domain in full, completed from reference TRBV5-1 and TRBJ1-4, reads KAGVTQTPRYLIKTRGQQVTLSCSPISGHRSVSWYQQTPGQGLQFLFEYFSETQRNKGNFPGRFSGRQFSNSRSEMNVSTLELGDSALYLCASSLGTVEEKLFFGSGTQLSVL.

J is TRBJ1-1 and V is TRBV7-8; D may be TRBD1 (6 bases). This CDR3 is 14 amino acids long. Trimming pared 6 bases from V and 0 bases from J, leaving 11 bases between. Germline CDR1 and CDR2: SGHVS and FQNEAQ. The CDR3 spells CASRRQELNTEAFF. The CDR3 coding sequence is TGTGCCAGCAGACGACAGGAACTGAACACTGAAGCTTTCTTT. The variable domain in full, completed from reference TRBV7-8 and TRBJ1-1, reads GAGVSQSPRYKVAKRGQDVALRCDPISGHVSLFWYQQALGQGPEFLTYFQNEAQLDKSGLPSDRFFAERPEGSVSTLKIQRTQQEDSAVYLCASRRQELNTEAFFGQGTRLTVV.

J is TRBJ2-2 and V is TRBV7-2; a weak D match, TRBD2 (6 bases). This CDR3 spans 15 amino acids. Trimming removed 6 bases from V and 5 bases from J, with 16 bases in between. Germline loops: CDR1 SGHTA, CDR2 FQGNSA. CDR3 DNA: TGTGCCAGCAGTGTTGGCGGGAAGTTTACCGGGGAGCTGTTTTTT. Encoded protein: CASSVGGKFTGELFF.

The chain uses TRBV10-3 and TRBJ1-2; 9 bases are a match to TRBD1. The CDR3 has 14 amino acids. CDR1 and CDR2 (germline): ENHRY, SYGVKD. V shed 0 bases and J 8 bases; nucleotides not matched to a gene: 4. In nucleotides, the CDR3 is TGTGCCATCAGTGAGTCTCGGACAGGGGACGGCTACACCTTC. Translation: CAISESRTGDGYTF.

The chain has TRBV9 and TRBJ2-1; TRBD2 aligns across 11 bases. Germline V CDR1 and CDR2: SGDLS, YYNGEE. Trimming cost V 0 bases and J 10 bases; bases outside gene matches: 6. The CDR3 runs to 15 residues. The CDR3 DNA reads as TGTGCCAGCAGCGTAGTTAGCGGGAGGGCCCGGGAGCAGTTCTTC. This gives the protein CASSVVSGRAREQFF.

The V gene is TRBV4-2, the J gene TRBJ2-5, with 7 bases matching TRBD1. The CDR3 sequence is 16 residues long. Germline assignment: CDR1 LGHNA and CDR2 YNFKEQ. With 2 bases clipped from V and 2 bases from J, the junction kept 8 bases outside the gene matches. The CDR3 region has the DNA TGTGCCAGCAGCCAACCGACCGGGACAGTTCAAGAGACCCAGTACTTC. Protein sequence: CASSQPTGTVQETQYF.

The chain is built from TRBV2 and TRBJ1-5, with a possible D match to TRBD1 (6 bases). The V end lost 3 bases, the J end lost 14 bases, and 14 bases lay between the germline ends. CDR1 is SNHLY and CDR2 is FYNNEI in the germline V gene. The CDR3 runs to 12 residues. The CDR3 spells CASSEGAALEHF. CDR3 in DNA: TGTGCCAGCAGTGAGGGGGCAGCCCTGGAGCATTTT.

The V call is TRBV7-3, the J call TRBJ1-1; D is possibly TRBD1 (6 bases). The CDR3 is made up of 13 amino acids. V was cut by 5 bases and J by 1 base, with 8 bases left in between. Germline V gene lookup returns CDR1 SGHTA and CDR2 FQGTGA. CDR3 in DNA: TGTGCCAGCAGCGCACAGGGGAACACTGAAGCTTTCTTT. This translates into CASSAQGNTEAFF.

This clone was seen repeatedly, ten times or more. The chain links TRBV24-1 to TRBJ1-2; possibly TRBD1 for D (5 bases). The CDR3 covers 13 residues. Looked up from germline, CDR1 is KGHDR and CDR2 is SFDVKD. Trimming removed 4 bases at V and 8 bases at J, with 13 bases between. CDR3 nucleotides: TGTGCCACCAGTGACCAGGGTCTCGGCGGCTACACCTTC. It translates to CATSDQGLGGYTF.